What follows are 31 T cell receptor beta chains derived from one specimen sequenced in a study of blood T cell repertoires in COVID-19. Measured with immunoSEQ multiplex PCR; TCRdb has only the in-frame clones, and not every one. The table includes more than 150,000 clones, 75% to 90% detected once. Sequencing was performed on peripheral blood. All receptors derive from a woman aged 40-49 years with acute or convalescent COVID-19.

CDR3 protein: CASSLLAGVTGELFF. The CDR3 DNA reads as TGCGCCAGCAGCCTGCTAGCGGGAGTGACCGGGGAGCTGTTTTTT. The genes are TRBV4-1 and TRBJ2-2; 10 bases map to TRBD2. V was pared by 4 bases and J by 5 bases, with 4 bases of the junction left unmatched. The CDR3 length is 15 residues. Germline CDR1 reads MGHRA; CDR2 reads YSYEKL.

The chain combines TRBV6-6 with TRBJ1-2; D might be TRBD1 (5 bases). Trimming left V 7 bases short and J 3 bases short, with 21 bases between. Germline CDR1 reads MNHNY; CDR2 reads SVGAGI (reference sequence). This CDR3 is 16 amino acids long. Here the CDR3 DNA reads TGTGCCAGCACCTGGAACAGGAAGGGAAAGGACTATGGCTACACCTTC. The encoded protein is CASTWNRKGKDYGYTF.

The chain joins TRBV2 to TRBJ2-5; 9 nucleotides align to TRBD2. The CDR3 length is 16 residues. V lost 4 bases and J lost 0; bases outside the gene matches: 6. Germline V lookup: CDR1 SNHLY, CDR2 FYNNEI. The CDR3 reads CASSVRLAGYQETQYF. The DNA for the CDR3 is TGTGCCAGCAGTGTTCGCCTAGCGGGGTACCAAGAGACCCAGTACTTC.

The J gene is TRBJ2-1, the V gene TRBV5-6; maybe TRBD2 (6 bases). Trimming removed 0 bases at V and 5 bases at J, with 12 bases between. This CDR3 comprises 15 residues. Germline CDR1 and CDR2: SGHDT and YYEEEE. The CDR3 spells CASSLGSGSHNEQFF. The CDR3 DNA reads TGTGCCAGCAGCTTGGGTAGCGGATCTCACAATGAGCAGTTCTTC.

The CDR3 loop reads CASSQTGGKRGYTF. CDR3 coding DNA: TGTGCCAGCAGTCAAACCGGAGGGAAACGGGGCTACACCTTC. This sequence joins TRBV6-4 and TRBJ1-2; D is unclear. The germline V gene has CDR1 MRHNA and CDR2 SNTAGT. Trimming removed 5 bases at V and 8 bases at J, with 18 bases between. The CDR3 has 14 amino acids.

The chain couples TRBV28 to TRBJ2-7, with 11 bases aligning to TRBD2. The CDR3 covers 15 residues. The J segment lost 3 bases and the V segment lost 6 bases, leaving 7 bases of the junction unmatched. CDR1 is MDHEN, CDR2 SYDVKM, per germline. CDR3 protein: CASSPTSGSFYEQYF. The CDR3 DNA sequence: TGTGCCAGCAGCCCCACTAGCGGGAGTTTCTACGAGCAGTACTTC.

The V call is TRBV4-1, the J call TRBJ1-5; D not resolved. The CDR3 extends over 13 amino acids. Germline-derived CDR1 and CDR2 are MGHRA and YSYEKL. Trimming stripped 2 bases from V and 4 bases from J, with 6 bases between. The CDR3 region has the DNA TGCGCCAGCAGCCAAACACCGAATCAGCCCCAGCATTTT. Encoded protein: CASSQTPNQPQHF.

The chain joins TRBV2 to TRBJ2-7; D is unclear. Trimming left V 0 bases short and J 3 bases short, with 12 bases between. Per germline, CDR1 SNHLY and CDR2 FYNNEI. The CDR3 consists of 15 residues. The CDR3 loop reads CASSEALSVNYEQYF. The CDR3 DNA follows: TGTGCCAGCAGTGAAGCGCTTTCAGTTAACTACGAGCAGTACTTC. The whole variable domain, filled in from reference TRBV2 and TRBJ2-7, reads EPEVTQTPSHQVTQMGQEVILRCVPISNHLYFYWYRQILGQKVEFLVSFYNNEISEKSEIFDDQFSVERPDGSNFTLKIRSTKLEDSAMYFCASSEALSVNYEQYFGPGTRLTVT.

This CDR3 reads CASSESSPGEQYF. Written as DNA, the CDR3 is TGTGCCAGCAGTGAGTCCAGCCCCGGGGAGCAGTACTTC. The chain combines TRBV2 with TRBJ2-7; D ambiguous. Germline-derived CDR1 and CDR2 are SNHLY and FYNNEI. Between the trimmed V and J ends, which lost 3 bases and 7 bases, there was a span of 13 bases. The CDR3 has 13 residues.

The chain has TRBV5-1 and TRBJ1-3; D uncertain. Trimming pared 0 bases from V and 2 bases from J, leaving 9 bases between. The CDR3 extends over 15 amino acids. Germline lookup yields CDR1 SGHRS and CDR2 YFSETQ. This CDR3 is CASSLGSQTGNTIYF. The CDR3, as DNA: TGCGCCAGCAGCTTGGGGAGTCAAACTGGAAACACCATATATTTT.

CDR3: CASSVSGPGGIQYF. CDR3 sequence (DNA): TGTGCCAGCAGTGTCTCGGGTCCCGGGGGCATTCAGTACTTC. The rearrangement links TRBV2 to TRBJ2-4, with D perhaps matching TRBD2 (6 bases). Germline CDR1 and CDR2: SNHLY and FYNNEI. The ends were cut back, 4 bases at V and 9 bases at J, with 16 bases in the middle. The CDR3 is made up of 14 amino acids.

This chain joins TRBV18 and TRBJ2-7; TRBD2 might be the D (6 bases). The V gene lost 2 bases and the J gene lost 6 bases, with 14 bases spanning the gap. Germline V gives CDR1 KGHSH, CDR2 LQKENI. The CDR3 spans 14 residues. The CDR3 DNA is TGTGCCAGCTCACCATCCGGGGGAGAGCGCGAGCAGTACTTC. Translated, it gives CASSPSGGEREQYF. Complete variable domain (other parts from reference TRBV18 and TRBJ2-7): NAGVMQNPRHLVRRRGQEARLRCSPMKGHSHVYWYRQLPEEGLKFMVYLQKENIIDESGMPKERFSAEFPKEGPSILRIQQVVRGDSAAYFCASSPSGGEREQYFGPGTRLTVT.

The sample holds one count of this clone. The germline gene is not matched at one end of the junction; a read error may be the cause. This chain connects TRBV7-2 to TRBJ2-5; D gene ambiguous. Looked up from germline, CDR1 is SGHTA and CDR2 is FQGNSA. The CDR3 is 13 amino acids. The CDR3 sequence is CASSTTYQEPQYF. The CDR3 coding sequence is TGTGCCAGCAGCACTACCTACCAAGAGCCCCAGTACTTC.

This chain uses TRBV12-3 or TRBV12-4 with TRBJ2-3; D perhaps matches TRBD1 (6 bases). This CDR3 spans 13 amino acids. The V gene lost 4 bases and the J gene lost 3 bases, with 8 bases spanning the gap. Here the CDR3 reads CASSSGQTDTQYF. The CDR3 nucleotides read TGTGCCAGCAGTTCCGGACAGACAGATACGCAGTATTTT.

Here the CDR3 reads CAVRNGGTNTGELFF. The CDR3 DNA reads as TGTGCCGTCCGGAACGGGGGGACGAACACCGGGGAGCTGTTTTTT. This chain joins TRBV3-1 (or the pseudogene TRBV3-2) and TRBJ2-2; 7 bases align to TRBD2. The J segment lost 0 bases and the V segment lost 11 bases, leaving 9 bases of the junction unmatched. The CDR3 covers 15 residues. CDR1 and CDR2 (germline): LGHDT, YNNKEL (reference sequence).

The chain has TRBV29-1 and TRBJ1-5; 7 positions match TRBD1. CDR3 size: 14 residues. Germline CDR1 reads SQVTM; CDR2 reads ANQGSEA. V dropped 6 bases and J dropped 5; count of bases not matched to a gene: 10. The CDR3 is CSVVAGTVDQPQHF. The CDR3, as DNA: TGCAGCGTGGTGGCCGGGACAGTCGATCAGCCCCAGCATTTT.

The chain employs TRBV9 and TRBJ2-7; 7 positions match TRBD1. V shed 0 bases, J shed 4 bases, and the junction held 7 bases outside the gene matches. CDR3 length equals 15 residues. Germline V gene lookup returns CDR1 SGDLS and CDR2 YYNGEE. CDR3 in amino acids: CASSVGGDRFYEQYF. Here the CDR3 DNA reads TGTGCCAGCAGCGTAGGTGGGGACAGATTTTACGAGCAGTACTTC.

The chain recombines TRBV7-2 with TRBJ2-7, with 13 nucleotides matching TRBD2. This CDR3 region has 17 residues. J lost 0 bases, V lost 1 base, and 3 bases had no gene match. Looked up from germline, CDR1 is SGHTA and CDR2 is FQGNSA. CDR3 nucleotides: TGTGCCAGCAGCTTAGGACTAGCGGGAGGCATCTCCTACGAGCAGTACTTC. This encodes CASSLGLAGGISYEQYF. The variable domain in full, with the rest retrieved from reference TRBV7-2 and TRBJ2-7, is GAGVSQSPSNKVTEKGKDVELRCDPISGHTALYWYRQSLGQGLEFLIYFQGNSAPDKSGLPSDRFSAERTGGSVSTLTIQRTQQEDSAVYLCASSLGLAGGISYEQYFGPGTRLTVT.

V is TRBV19 and J is TRBJ1-2, with D possibly being TRBD1 (5 bases). The CDR3 covers 16 residues. The V gene's germline CDR1 is LNHDA and CDR2 SQIVND (reference sequence). The ends were cut back, 4 bases at V and 7 bases at J, with 22 bases in the middle. CDR3 loop: CASSSRSRARDFGYTF. As DNA, the CDR3 is TGTGCCAGTAGTAGCAGGTCCAGGGCTCGTGACTTTGGCTACACCTTC.

This rearrangement joins TRBV30 to TRBJ2-7, with TRBD2 as a possible D gene (7 bases). Between the trimmed V and J ends, which lost 3 bases and 4 bases, there was a span of 13 bases. This CDR3 region has 13 residues. Per the germline V gene, CDR1 is GTSNPN and CDR2 is SVGIG (reference sequence). The CDR3 DNA sequence: TGTGCCTGGAGCCGAGGGGGGGAGTACGAGCAGTACTTC. Translation: CAWSRGGEYEQYF. The complete variable domain, with remaining parts taken from reference TRBV30 and TRBJ2-7, reads SQTIHQWPATLVQPVGSPLSLECTVEGTSNPNLYWYRQAAGRGLQLLFYSVGIGQISSEVPQNLSASRPQDRQFILSSKKLLLSDSGFYLCAWSRGGEYEQYFGPGTRLTVT.

The chain carries TRBV29-1 and TRBJ1-1, with a tentative D call TRBD1 (5 bases). This CDR3 is built from 14 residues. V lost 7 bases to trimming and J lost 0 bases, with 15 bases between them. The germline gives CDR1 SQVTM, CDR2 ANQGSEA. Here the CDR3 reads CSAVGQFMNTEAFF. The CDR3 DNA sequence: TGCAGCGCTGTGGGGCAGTTCATGAACACTGAAGCTTTCTTT.

J is TRBJ2-7 and V is TRBV11-2, with a tentative D call TRBD2 (6 bases). This CDR3 comprises 16 residues. CDR1 and CDR2 (germline): SGHAT, FQNNGV. Trimming left V 5 bases short and J 5 bases short, with 22 bases between. The CDR3 sequence is CASSDPMDYRGHEQYF. CDR3 coding DNA: TGTGCCAGCAGCGACCCTATGGACTACCGGGGCCACGAGCAGTACTTC.

The rearrangement joins TRBV12-3 or TRBV12-4 to TRBJ2-1; tentatively, D is TRBD1 (6 bases). The V end was cut by 6 bases, the J end by 4 bases, with 10 bases between. The CDR3 has 13 amino acids. The CDR3 loop reads CASSFTGYNEQFF. CDR3 DNA sequence: TGTGCCAGCAGCTTCACAGGGTACAATGAGCAGTTCTTC.

The chain carries TRBV28 and TRBJ2-1; D might be TRBD2 (5 bases). Trimming removed 3 bases at V and 5 bases at J, with 23 bases between. CDR3 size: 18 residues. The germline V gene has CDR1 MDHEN and CDR2 SYDVKM. CDR3 region: CASSLDLGLGTRNNEQFF. The CDR3 region has the DNA TGTGCCAGCAGTTTGGATCTGGGCTTGGGTACTAGGAACAATGAGCAGTTCTTC.

J is TRBJ2-2 and V is TRBV7-3; 7 bases align to TRBD2. V dropped 0 bases and J dropped 4; count of bases not matched to a gene: 5. CDR1 SGHTA and CDR2 FQGTGA come from the germline V gene. This CDR3 is built from 16 residues. In DNA, the CDR3 is TGTGCCAGCAGCTTAACCGGGGGGAGTAGCACCGGGGAGCTGTTTTTT. Translated, it gives CASSLTGGSSTGELFF.

The chain uses TRBV25-1 and TRBJ1-6; D gene ambiguous. CDR1 is MGHDK, CDR2 SYGVNS, per germline. The CDR3 spans 15 residues. Trimming removed 4 bases at V and 0 bases at J, with 7 bases between. CDR3 sequence (DNA): TGTGCCAGCAGTGGTGCGAGCTCCTATAATTCACCCCTCCACTTT. Translating gives CASSGASSYNSPLHF.

The chain joins TRBV5-4 to TRBJ2-2; possible D gene TRBD2, 6 bases. The V gene lost 3 bases and the J gene lost 2 bases, with 14 bases spanning the gap. The CDR3 totals 16 residues. The germline gives CDR1 SGHNT, CDR2 YYREEE (reference sequence). In DNA, the CDR3 is TGTGCCAGCAGCTCGGACCCCGGACTAAACACCGGGGAGCTGTTTTTT. It encodes CASSSDPGLNTGELFF. Supplemented by reference TRBV5-4 and TRBJ2-2, the full variable domain reads ETGVTQSPTHLIKTRGQQVTLRCSSQSGHNTVSWYQQALGQGPQFIFQYYREEENGRGNFPPRFSGLQFPNYSSELNVNALELDDSALYLCASSSDPGLNTGELFFGEGSRLTVL.

The chain is built from TRBV5-4 and TRBJ2-7; D is uncertain. V shed 1 base and J shed 2 bases, with 10 bases lying between them. Germline V gene lookup returns CDR1 SGHNT and CDR2 YYREEE (reference sequence). The CDR3 spans 14 residues. CDR3 amino acids: CASSLRGRAYEQYF. The CDR3 DNA reads TGTGCCAGCAGCTTGCGAGGCCGAGCCTACGAGCAGTACTTC.

This clone showed up just a few times. The V gene is TRBV19, the J gene TRBJ2-7; possible D gene TRBD1, 6 bases. The V and J ends lost 7 bases and 2 bases respectively, with 12 bases between them. Germline assignment: CDR1 LNHDA and CDR2 SQIVND (reference sequence). The CDR3 extends over 13 amino acids. The DNA for the CDR3 is TGTGCCAGTACCGGTGGACAGACCTACGAGCAGTACTTC. It codes for CASTGGQTYEQYF.

V usage is TRBV27 and J usage is TRBJ2-2; D gene ambiguous. V lost 4 bases and J lost 5, with 8 bases in between. CDR1 and CDR2 from the germline V gene are MNHEY and SMNVEV (reference sequence). CDR3 length: 13 residues. CDR3 coding DNA: TGTGCCAGCAGTTATTCGCGGACCGGGGAGCTGTTTTTT. It yields the protein CASSYSRTGELFF.

This clone has just a few counts. The J gene is TRBJ2-1, the V gene TRBV10-3; 10 bases line up with TRBD2. J gave up 7 bases and V 0 bases, and 15 bases lay outside the gene matches. Germline V gene lookup returns CDR1 ENHRY and CDR2 SYGVKD. This CDR3 has 19 amino acids. This CDR3 reads CAISESDALAGRNGNEQFF. The CDR3 DNA reads TGTGCCATCAGTGAGTCCGACGCACTAGCGGGAAGGAATGGGAATGAGCAGTTCTTC.